Below, 5 T cell receptor beta chains from the same sample are listed, as sequenced in a study of early T cells in non-severe SARS-CoV-2 infection. TCRdb re-analysed the 5' RACE reads in MiXCR, keeping a single row per CDR3 protein. The repertoire holds about 56,000 distinct CDR3 sequences, with about 16% as singletons. Sequences were derived from whole blood, sampled at baseline. The receptor set was obtained from an adult who was a healthcare worker with PCR-confirmed SARS-CoV-2 infection or an uninfected control (not recorded which).

This rearrangement joins TRBV28 to TRBJ2-7, with 9 bases lining up with TRBD1. The CDR3 covers 14 residues. The germline gives CDR1 MDHEN, CDR2 SYDVKM. J gave up 8 bases and V 5 bases, and 10 bases lay outside the gene matches. The DNA of the CDR3 is TGTGCCAGCAGTCCAGGGACAGGGTTCTATAAGCAGTACTTC. Protein sequence: CASSPGTGFYKQYF.

V usage is TRBV20-1 and J usage is TRBJ2-3, with a tentative D call TRBD2 (6 bases). This CDR3 region has 15 residues. The germline V gene encodes CDR1 DFQATT and CDR2 SNEGSKA (reference sequence). Trimming removed 1 base from V and 1 base from J, with 12 bases in between. The CDR3 DNA sequence: TGCAGTGCTAGAGGGGGACTCCTAGGCACAGATACGCAGTATTTT. Its translation is CSARGGLLGTDTQYF.

This clonotype was observed a handful of times. The rearrangement joins TRBV3-1 to TRBJ2-4; D could derive from TRBD1 or TRBD2 (5 bases each). Trimming pared 4 bases from V and 4 bases from J, leaving 14 bases between. This CDR3 has 15 residues. Germline V gives CDR1 LGHDT, CDR2 YNNKEL (reference sequence). CDR3 residues: CASSLTGTAKNIQYF. CDR3 in DNA: TGTGCCAGCAGCCTAACCGGGACGGCTAAAAACATTCAGTACTTC.

This clonotype showed up just a few times. The chain has TRBV7-6 and TRBJ2-5; D call uncertain. This CDR3 has 13 residues. Trimming left V 2 bases short and J 0 bases short, with 4 bases between. Germline V gene sequence: CDR1 SGHVS, CDR2 FNYEAQ. CDR3 sequence (DNA): TGTGCCAGCAGCTTACAGTACCAAGAGACCCAGTACTTC. Translating gives CASSLQYQETQYF.

Notes on this clonotype: It may be a read error: a sequence one base away is much more abundant. This rearrangement joins TRBV13 to TRBJ2-5; no definite D call. Germline CDR1 is PRHDT and CDR2 is FYEKMQ (reference sequence). This CDR3 has 11 amino acids. The CDR3 DNA reads TGTGCCAGCAGCTTAGGAGAGACCCGGTACTTC. This encodes CASSLGETRYF.